This TCR beta chain was sequenced in a study of T cells in Graves' hyperthyroidism and ophthalmopathy. Per the germline V gene, CDR1 is MDHEN and CDR2 is SYDVKM. The CDR3 spans 15 residues. V lost 5 bases to trimming and J lost 7 bases, with 21 bases between them. Amplified regions were TCR beta CDR3 sequences from RNA transcripts. Carried out on the TCR CDR3, a first-round RT-PCR used the HTBI primer set. Each CDR3 protein is one row after TCRdb ran MiXCR on the multiplex PCR reads. The sample holds some 620,000 distinct CDR3 sequences, roughly 16% seen once. Ten or more counts support this clonotype.

The J gene is TRBJ2-7, the V gene TRBV28; D may match TRBD1 or TRBD2 (5 bases each). The material sequenced was blood. The TCR comes from a woman in her thirties with Graves' hyperthyroidism. The CDR3 sequence is CASSRYRGRVWEQYF. Written as DNA, the CDR3 is TGTGCCAGCAGTCGCTACCGGGGCAGGGTCTGGGAGCAGTACTTC.